This T cell receptor beta chain is drawn from a study of blood T cells in healthy people across ages. Study-level points and caveats: Older age went with lower TCR beta diversity per million T cells, in a roughly linear way.

The germline gives CDR1 MNHNS, CDR2 SASEGT. The CDR3 covers 13 residues. For the second PCR, which ran for about 6 to 11 cycles, a sample-barcoded 5' primer and a J-beta primer mix were used. With 12 random nucleotides, a template-switch adaptor tagged each individual cDNA molecule. TCRdb re-called the 5' RACE reads with MiXCR, one entry per CDR3 protein. This sample carries 1.8 million or so distinct CDR3 sequences, 39% of them seen once, and the ten largest clones take about 21%. In its sample, this clonotype was seen a few times. Its antigen is not identified. A junction end diverges from the germline sequence, so it may reflect a read error.

This TCR derives from a human donor in good health. This rearrangement joins TRBV6-1 to TRBJ2-5; TRBD1 matches at 7 bases. Input material: blood. The CDR3 nucleotides read TGTGCCAGCAGAGAAGGGGGCTTAGAGACCCAGTACTTC. This translates into CASREGGLETQYF.